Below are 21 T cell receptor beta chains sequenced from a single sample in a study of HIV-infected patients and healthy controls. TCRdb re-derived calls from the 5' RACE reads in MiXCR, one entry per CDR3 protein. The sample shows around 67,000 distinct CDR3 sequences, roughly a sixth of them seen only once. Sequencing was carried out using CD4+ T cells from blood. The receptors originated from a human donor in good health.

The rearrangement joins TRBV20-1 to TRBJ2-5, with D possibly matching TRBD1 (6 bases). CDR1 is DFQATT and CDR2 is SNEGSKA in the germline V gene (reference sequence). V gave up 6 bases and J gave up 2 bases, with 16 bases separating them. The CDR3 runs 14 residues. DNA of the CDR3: TGCAGTGCCACCGAGCGTAGGGGGCAAGAGACCCAGTACTTC. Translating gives CSATERRGQETQYF.

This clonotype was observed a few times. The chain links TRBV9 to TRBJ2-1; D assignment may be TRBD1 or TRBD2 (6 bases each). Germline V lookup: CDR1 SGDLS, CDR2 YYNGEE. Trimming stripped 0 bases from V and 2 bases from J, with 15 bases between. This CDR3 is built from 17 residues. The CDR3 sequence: CASSVENWGAPYNEQFF. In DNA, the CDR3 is TGTGCCAGCAGCGTAGAGAATTGGGGGGCACCCTACAATGAGCAGTTCTTC.

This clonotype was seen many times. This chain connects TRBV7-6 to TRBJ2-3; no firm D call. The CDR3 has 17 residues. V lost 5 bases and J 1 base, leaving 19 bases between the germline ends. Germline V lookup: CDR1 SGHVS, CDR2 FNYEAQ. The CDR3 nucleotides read TGTGCCAGCAGCGAGATTGGCGGCGTGTGGGGCACAGATACGCAGTATTTT. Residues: CASSEIGGVWGTDTQYF. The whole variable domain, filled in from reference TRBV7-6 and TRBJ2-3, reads GAGVSQSPRYKVTKRGQDVALRCDPISGHVSLYWYRQALGQGPEFLTYFNYEAQQDKSGLPNDRFSAERPEGSISTLTIQRTEQRDSAMYRCASSEIGGVWGTDTQYFGPGTRLTVL.

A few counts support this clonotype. The DNA of the CDR3 is TGTGCCAGCAGGTATGGCGCGGGCGGTGAGCAGTTCTTC. This gives the protein CASRYGAGGEQFF. The gene calls are TRBV5-5 and TRBJ2-1; the D gene is possibly TRBD2 (5 bases). The germline gives CDR1 SGHKS, CDR2 YYEKEE (reference sequence). This CDR3 spans 13 amino acids. Trimming removed 5 bases at V and 9 bases at J, with 15 bases between.

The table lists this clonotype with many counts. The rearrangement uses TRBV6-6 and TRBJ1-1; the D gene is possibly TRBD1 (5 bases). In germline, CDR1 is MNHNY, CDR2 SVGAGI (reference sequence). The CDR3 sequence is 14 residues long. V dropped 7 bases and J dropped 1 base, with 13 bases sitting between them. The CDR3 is CASTPVGGNTEAFF. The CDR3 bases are TGTGCCAGCACCCCCGTGGGGGGGAACACTGAAGCTTTCTTT.

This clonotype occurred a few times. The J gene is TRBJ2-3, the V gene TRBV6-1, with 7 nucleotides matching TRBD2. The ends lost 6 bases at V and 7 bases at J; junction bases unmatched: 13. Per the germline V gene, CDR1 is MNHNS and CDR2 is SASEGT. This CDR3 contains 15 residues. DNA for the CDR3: TGTGCCAGCAGGGCAAATAGCGGGCCCGGGTATACGCAGTATTTT. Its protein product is CASRANSGPGYTQYF.

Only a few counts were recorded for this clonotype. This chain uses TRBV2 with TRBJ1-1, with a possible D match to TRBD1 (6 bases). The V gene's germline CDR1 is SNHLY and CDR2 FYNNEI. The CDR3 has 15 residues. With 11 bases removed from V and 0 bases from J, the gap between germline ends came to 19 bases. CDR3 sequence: CAGTRDNLLNTEAFF. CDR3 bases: TGTGCCGGGACCCGGGACAACTTATTGAACACTGAAGCTTTCTTT.

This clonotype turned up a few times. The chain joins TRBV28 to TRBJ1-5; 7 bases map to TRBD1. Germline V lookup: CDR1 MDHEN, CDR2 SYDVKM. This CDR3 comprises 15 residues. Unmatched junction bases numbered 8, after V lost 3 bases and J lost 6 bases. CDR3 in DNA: TGTGCCAGCAGTTTCCAGGGGGTTCTCGTTCAGCCCCAGCATTTT. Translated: CASSFQGVLVQPQHF.

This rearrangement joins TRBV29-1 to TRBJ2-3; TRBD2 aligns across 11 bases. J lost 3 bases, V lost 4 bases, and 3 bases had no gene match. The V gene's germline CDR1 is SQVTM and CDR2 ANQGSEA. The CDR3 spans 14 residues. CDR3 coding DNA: TGCAGCGTTGGTAGCGGGGGGGCGACAGATACGCAGTATTTT. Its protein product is CSVGSGGATDTQYF.

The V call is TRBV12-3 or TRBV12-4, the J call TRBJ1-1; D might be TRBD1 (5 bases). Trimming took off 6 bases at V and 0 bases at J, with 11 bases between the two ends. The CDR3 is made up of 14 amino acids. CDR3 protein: CASRTGLLNTEAFF. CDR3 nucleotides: TGTGCCAGCAGGACGGGACTTTTGAACACTGAAGCTTTCTTT.

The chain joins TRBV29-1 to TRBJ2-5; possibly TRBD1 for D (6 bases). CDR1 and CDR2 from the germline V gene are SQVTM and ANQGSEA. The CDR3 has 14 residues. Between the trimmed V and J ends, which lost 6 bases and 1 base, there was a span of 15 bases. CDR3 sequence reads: CSVNTGYRQETQYF. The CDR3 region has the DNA TGCAGCGTAAACACAGGGTACCGCCAAGAGACCCAGTACTTC.

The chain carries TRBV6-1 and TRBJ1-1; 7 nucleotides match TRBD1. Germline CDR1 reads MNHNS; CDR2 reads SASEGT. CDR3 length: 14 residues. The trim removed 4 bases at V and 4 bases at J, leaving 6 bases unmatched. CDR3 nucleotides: TGTGCCAGCAGTGGAGGGGGCCAGCTCACTGAAGCTTTCTTT. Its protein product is CASSGGGQLTEAFF.

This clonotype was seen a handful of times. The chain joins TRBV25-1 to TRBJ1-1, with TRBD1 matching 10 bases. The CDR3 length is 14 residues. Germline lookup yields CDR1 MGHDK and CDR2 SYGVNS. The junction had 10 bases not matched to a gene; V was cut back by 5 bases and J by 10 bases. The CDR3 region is CASSPPGQGKGAFF. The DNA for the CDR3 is TGTGCCAGCAGTCCCCCGGGACAGGGGAAAGGAGCTTTCTTT. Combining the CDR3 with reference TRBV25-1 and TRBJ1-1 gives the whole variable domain EADIYQTPRYLVIGTGKKITLECSQTMGHDKMYWYQQDPGMELHLIHYSYGVNSTEKGDLSSESTVSRIRTEHFPLTLESARPSHTSQYLCASSPPGQGKGAFFGQGTRLTVV.

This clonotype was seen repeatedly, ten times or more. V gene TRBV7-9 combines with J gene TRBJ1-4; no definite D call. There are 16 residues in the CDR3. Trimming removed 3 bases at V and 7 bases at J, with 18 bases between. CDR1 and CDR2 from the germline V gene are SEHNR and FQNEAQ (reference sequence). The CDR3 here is CASSFFRTSGVEKLFF. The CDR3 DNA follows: TGTGCCAGCAGCTTTTTCCGGACTTCTGGGGTTGAAAAACTGTTTTTT.

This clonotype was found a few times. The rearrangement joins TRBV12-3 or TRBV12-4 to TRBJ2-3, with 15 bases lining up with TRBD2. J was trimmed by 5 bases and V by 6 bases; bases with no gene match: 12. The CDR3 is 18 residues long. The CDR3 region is CASSYQGLAGGRVDTQYF. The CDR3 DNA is TGTGCCAGCAGCTACCAGGGACTAGCGGGGGGCAGGGTAGATACGCAGTATTTT.

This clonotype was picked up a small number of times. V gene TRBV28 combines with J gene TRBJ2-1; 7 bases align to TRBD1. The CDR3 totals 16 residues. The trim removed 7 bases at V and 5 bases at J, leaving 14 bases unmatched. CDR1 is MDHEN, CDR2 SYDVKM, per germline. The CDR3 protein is CASTTAGQVGHNEQFF. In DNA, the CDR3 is TGTGCCAGCACTACCGCCGGACAGGTCGGCCACAATGAGCAGTTCTTC.

This CDR3 is CSARGPTNTEAFF. For the CDR3, the DNA is TGCAGTGCTCGAGGACCGACGAACACTGAAGCTTTCTTT. The V gene is TRBV20-1, the J gene TRBJ1-1; unclear D gene. The CDR3 is 13 residues long. V lost 5 bases to trimming and J lost 1 base, with 11 bases between them. Germline V CDR1 and CDR2: DFQATT, SNEGSKA (reference sequence).

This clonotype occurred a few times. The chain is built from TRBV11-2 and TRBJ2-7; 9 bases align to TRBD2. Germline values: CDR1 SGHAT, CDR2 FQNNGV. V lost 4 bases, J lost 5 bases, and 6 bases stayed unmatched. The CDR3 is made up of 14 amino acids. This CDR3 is CASSSQREVDEQYF. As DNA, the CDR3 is TGTGCCAGCAGCTCTCAGCGGGAGGTTGACGAGCAGTACTTC.

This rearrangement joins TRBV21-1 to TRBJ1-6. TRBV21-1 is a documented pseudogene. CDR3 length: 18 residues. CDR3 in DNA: TGTGCCAGCAGCAACAAGGTCGACCATTCATCCTATAATTCACCCCTCCACTTT. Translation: CASSNKVDHSSYNSPLHF.

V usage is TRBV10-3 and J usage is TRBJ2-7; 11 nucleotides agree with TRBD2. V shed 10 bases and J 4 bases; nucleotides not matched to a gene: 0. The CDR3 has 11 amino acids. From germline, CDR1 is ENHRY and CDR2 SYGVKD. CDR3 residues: CATSGRYEQYF. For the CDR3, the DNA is TGTGCCACTAGCGGGAGGTACGAGCAGTACTTC.

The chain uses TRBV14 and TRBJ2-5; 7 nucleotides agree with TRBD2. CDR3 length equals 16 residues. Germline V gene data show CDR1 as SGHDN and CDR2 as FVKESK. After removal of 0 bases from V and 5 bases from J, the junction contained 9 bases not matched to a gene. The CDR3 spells CASSQDLGEGEETQYF. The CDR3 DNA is TGTGCCAGCAGCCAAGATCTGGGGGAGGGCGAGGAGACCCAGTACTTC.